A selection of T cell receptor beta chains follows, all from one sample in a study of PD-1 blockade in classical Hodgkin lymphoma. TCRdb's copy holds only in-frame clones and misses some; the assay was immunoSEQ multiplex PCR. The sample shows some 45,000 clones, about three quarters of them seen only once. Here the sequenced sample was peripheral blood mononuclear cells (PBMCs), taken before the fourth cycle of nivolumab. The receptors shown here come from a human donor with classical Hodgkin lymphoma. The CDR3 runs from the conserved cysteine through the conserved F or W. A D gene is named only where the DNA matches it firmly. Size values are once, few and many counts, or a class for expanded clones, and some rows have none.

14	TRBV6-5	TRBJ2-7	.	once	CASSRLGASYEQYF	TGTGCCAGCAGCCGCTTAGGGGCATCCTACGAGCAGTACTTC
15	TRBV5-1	TRBJ2-2	TRBD1	.	CASSMGDRETGELFF	TGCGCCAGCAGCATGGGGGACAGGGAAACCGGGGAGCTGTTTTTT
16	TRBV9	TRBJ1-6	TRBD1	.	CASSDGGQGFNSPLHF	TGTGCCAGCAGCGATGGCGGACAGGGGTTTAATTCACCCCTCCACTTT
14	TRBV7-6	TRBJ2-5	.	.	CASLPGPTQETQYF	TGTGCCAGCCTACCGGGCCCCACCCAAGAGACCCAGTACTTC
16	TRBV28	TRBJ1-6	.	.	CASSRSGDGGYSPLHF	TGTGCCAGCAGCCGGTCAGGGGACGGTGGTTATTCACCCCTCCACTTT
14	TRBV7-2	TRBJ1-2	.	.	CASSQLVRGRDYTF	TGTGCCAGCAGCCAACTGGTACGGGGCCGCGACTACACCTTC
12	TRBV7-2	TRBJ1-5	.	.	CASSEGDQPQHF	TGTGCCAGCTCGGAGGGTGATCAGCCCCAGCATTTT
15	TRBV7-8	TRBJ2-6	.	.	CASSLATSGANVLTF	TGTGCCAGCAGCTTAGCGACTAGTGGGGCCAACGTCCTGACTTTC
15	TRBV15	TRBJ2-3	.	.	CATSRASRATDTQYF	TGTGCCACCAGCAGAGCCTCGCGAGCGACAGATACGCAGTATTTT
16	TRBV9	TRBJ1-5	.	.	CASSVEAVEVNQPQHF	TGTGCCAGCAGCGTAGAGGCAGTCGAAGTCAATCAGCCCCAGCATTTT
13	TRBV7-6	TRBJ1-1	TRBD1	.	CASSSDRVTEAFF	TGTGCCAGCAGCTCTGACAGGGTCACTGAAGCTTTCTTT
14	TRBV13	TRBJ1-1	.	.	CASSSGLKNTEAFF	TGTGCCAGCAGCTCAGGACTCAAGAACACTGAAGCTTTCTTT
15	TRBV2	TRBJ1-4	TRBD1	.	CASSDTGTGFEKLFF	TGTGCCAGCAGTGATACCGGGACAGGGTTTGAAAAACTGTTTTTT
15	TRBV7-9	TRBJ1-5	TRBD1	once	CASSKGQISNQPQHF	TGTGCCAGCAGCAAGGGACAGATCAGCAATCAGCCCCAGCATTTT
16	TRBV7-9	TRBJ1-6	.	.	CASSFSGAGRDSPLHF	TGTGCCAGCAGCTTCTCCGGTGCAGGGCGGGATTCACCCCTCCACTTT
12	TRBV7-8	TRBJ1-1	.	few	CASSLGETEAFF	TGTGCCAGCAGCTTAGGGGAGACTGAAGCTTTCTTT
15	TRBV27	TRBJ1-3	.	.	CASSFQGVAGNTIYF	TGTGCCAGCAGTTTCCAGGGAGTAGCTGGAAACACCATATATTTT
14	TRBV6-6	TRBJ1-1	.	.	CASRTGQQTTEAFF	TGTGCCAGCAGGACTGGACAGCAGACCACTGAAGCTTTCTTT
13	TRBV7-2	TRBJ2-7	.	.	CASSTIGSSMGYF	TGTGCCAGCAGCACCATAGGGAGCTCCATGGGGTACTTC
17	TRBV5-4	TRBJ2-1	TRBD2	few	CASSFAGGPSSYNEQFF	TGTGCCAGCAGCTTTGCGGGGGGCCCCAGCTCCTACAATGAGCAGTTCTTC
18	TRBV18	TRBJ2-2	TRBD1	.	CASSPRMTGGAKTGELFF	TGTGCCAGCTCCCCCAGGATGACAGGGGGCGCGAAGACCGGGGAGCTGTTTTTT
11	TRBV6-5	TRBJ2-7	TRBD1	.	CVRTGVREQYF	TGTGTCCGGACAGGGGTGCGCGAGCAGTACTTC
12	TRBV7-9	TRBJ2-3	TRBD1	few	CATGTVRDTQYF	TGTGCCACCGGGACAGTCAGAGATACGCAGTATTTT
15	TRBV9	TRBJ2-2	.	.	CASSPTHWTTGELFF	TGTGCCAGCAGCCCGACCCATTGGACCACCGGGGAGCTGTTTTTT
15	TRBV5-1	TRBJ2-7	TRBD1	.	CASSSFSGGGYEQYF	TGCGCCAGCAGCTCCTTCTCAGGGGGCGGGTACGAGCAGTACTTC
15	TRBV7-3	TRBJ2-5	TRBD1	once	CASSLRGQFFETQYF	TGTGCCAGCAGCCTCAGGGGGCAGTTTTTCGAGACCCAGTACTTC
15	TRBV4-3	TRBJ2-5	.	.	CASSQGGNPRETQYF	TGCGCCAGCAGCCAAGGGGGGAATCCTCGAGAGACCCAGTACTTC
15	TRBV18	TRBJ1-4	TRBD1	.	CASSLSTGHNEKLFF	TGTGCCAGCTCACTTTCGACAGGGCACAATGAAAAACTGTTTTTT
15	TRBV6-6	TRBJ1-1	TRBD1	.	CASSYSSQGAAEAFF	TGTGCCAGCAGTTACTCGTCGCAGGGGGCCGCTGAAGCTTTCTTT
16	TRBV4-3	TRBJ1-1	.	.	CASSQVGAGWDTEAFF	TGCGCCAGCAGCCAAGTGGGAGCGGGTTGGGACACTGAAGCTTTCTTT
16	TRBV28	TRBJ1-2	TRBD1	.	CASSRGGTGAGYGYTF	TGTGCCAGCAGCCGGGGCGGGACAGGGGCTGGTTATGGCTACACCTTC
16	TRBV5-4	TRBJ2-1	.	.	CASSLGTTTEYNEQFF	TGTGCCAGCAGCTTGGGGACAACCACGGAATACAATGAGCAGTTCTTC
15	TRBV29-1	TRBJ2-1	TRBD2	.	CSANGVWGGRGEQFF	TGCAGCGCCAACGGTGTGTGGGGGGGTAGGGGTGAGCAGTTCTTC
11	TRBV2	TRBJ2-7	.	.	CASSERREQYF	TGTGCCAGCAGTGAAAGGCGCGAGCAGTACTTC
16	TRBV7-9	TRBJ1-1	TRBD1	once	CASITRDSEFGTEAFF	TGTGCCAGCATAACCAGGGACAGCGAGTTTGGAACTGAAGCTTTCTTT
13	TRBV28	TRBJ1-2	TRBD1	.	CASRMTGGYGYTF	TGTGCCAGCAGGATGACAGGGGGATATGGCTACACCTTC
16	TRBV7-2	TRBJ2-3	TRBD2	.	CASSLWASGGTDTQYF	TGTGCCAGCAGCTTATGGGCTAGCGGGGGGACAGATACGCAGTATTTT
13	TRBV30	TRBJ2-1	.	.	CASGTGASNEQFF	TGTGCCTCCGGGACCGGTGCCTCTAATGAGCAGTTCTTC
14	TRBV19	TRBJ2-5	.	.	CASSIQARRETQYF	TGTGCCAGTAGTATCCAGGCCCGTCGTGAGACCCAGTACTTC
14	TRBV10-3	TRBJ2-2	.	.	CAISEARNTGELFF	TGTGCCATCAGTGAGGCCAGGAACACCGGGGAGCTGTTTTTT
15	TRBV7-2	TRBJ2-7	TRBD1	.	CASSLDPGGRYEQYF	TGTGCCAGCAGCTTAGATCCAGGGGGCCGATACGAGCAGTACTTC
13	TRBV7-8	TRBJ2-1	TRBD1	few	CASSPGQGNEQFF	TGTGCCAGCAGCCCGGGACAGGGAAATGAGCAGTTCTTC
13	TRBV7-2	TRBJ2-3	.	.	CASSLQITDTQYF	TGTGCCAGCAGCTTACAGATCACAGATACGCAGTATTTT
13	TRBV6-1	TRBJ2-7	.	once	CASSERAASEQYF	TGTGCCAGCAGTGAAAGGGCGGCGAGCGAGCAGTACTTC
12	TRBV2	TRBJ1-1	.	.	CASSDRGLEAFF	TGTGCCAGCAGTGATAGGGGTCTCGAAGCTTTCTTT
13	TRBV5-1	TRBJ1-1	.	.	CASGRGGNTEAFF	TGCGCCAGCGGAAGGGGAGGGAACACTGAAGCTTTCTTT
15	TRBV19	TRBJ2-1	.	.	CASSMTVSSYNEQFF	TGTGCCAGTAGTATGACAGTTAGCTCCTACAATGAGCAGTTCTTC
13	TRBV6-1	TRBJ1-1	.	once	CASRFDMNTEAFF	TGTGCCAGCAGATTCGACATGAACACTGAAGCTTTCTTT
13	TRBV2	TRBJ1-5	TRBD1	few	CASRGTANGPQHF	TGTGCCAGCAGAGGGACAGCGAATGGGCCCCAGCATTTT
12	TRBV7-2	TRBJ1-2	.	.	CASSLDREGYTF	TGTGCCAGCAGCTTAGACAGGGAGGGCTACACCTTC
17	TRBV5-1	TRBJ2-5	TRBD1	.	CASSLGVLTTGEETQYF	TGCGCCAGCAGCTTGGGGGTGCTTACGACAGGGGAAGAGACCCAGTACTTC
13	TRBV5-1	TRBJ1-5	.	.	CASSPEGNQPQHF	TGCGCCAGCAGCCCGGAAGGAAATCAGCCCCAGCATTTT
15	TRBV19	TRBJ1-1	.	few	CASSIDHRAFGEAFF	TGTGCCAGTAGTATAGATCACAGGGCGTTCGGAGAAGCTTTCTTT
16	TRBV5-1	TRBJ2-7	.	.	CASSLADSPHSYEQYF	TGCGCCAGCAGCTTGGCCGACAGCCCCCACTCCTACGAGCAGTACTTC
14	TRBV5-1	TRBJ1-5	TRBD1	.	CASSLGQNNQPQHF	TGCGCCAGCAGCCTGGGACAGAACAATCAGCCCCAGCATTTT
16	TRBV28	TRBJ1-2	TRBD1	.	CASSPWTGRGLYGYTF	TGTGCCAGCAGCCCTTGGACAGGCCGAGGACTCTATGGCTACACCTTC
14	TRBV7-9	TRBJ2-3	.	.	CASSLGSEKDTQYF	TGTGCCAGCAGCTTAGGATCGGAGAAGGATACGCAGTATTTT
14	TRBV6-5	TRBJ1-5	.	.	CASSYSDPPYSQHF	TGTGCCAGCAGTTACTCGGATCCACCTTATTCCCAGCATTTT
15	TRBV28	TRBJ2-7	TRBD1	.	CASTSGRDRGDEQYF	TGTGCCAGCACCTCGGGCCGGGACAGGGGGGACGAGCAGTACTTC
11	TRBV20-1	TRBJ1-6	.	few	CSASYNSPLHF	TGCAGTGCTAGCTACAATTCACCCCTCCACTTT